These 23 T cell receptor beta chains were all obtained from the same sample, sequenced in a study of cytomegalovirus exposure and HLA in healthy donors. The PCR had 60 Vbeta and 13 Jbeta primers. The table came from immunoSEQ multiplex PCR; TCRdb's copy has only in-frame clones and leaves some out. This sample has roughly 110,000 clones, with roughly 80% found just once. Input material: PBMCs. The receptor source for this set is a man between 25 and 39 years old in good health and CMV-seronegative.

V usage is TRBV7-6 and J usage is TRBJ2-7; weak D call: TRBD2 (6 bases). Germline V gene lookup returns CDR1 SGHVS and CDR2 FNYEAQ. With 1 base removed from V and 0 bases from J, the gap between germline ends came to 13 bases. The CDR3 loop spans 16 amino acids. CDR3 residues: CASSLVEGSSSYEQYF. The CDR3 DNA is TGTGCCAGCAGCTTAGTGGAGGGTTCCAGCTCCTACGAGCAGTACTTC.

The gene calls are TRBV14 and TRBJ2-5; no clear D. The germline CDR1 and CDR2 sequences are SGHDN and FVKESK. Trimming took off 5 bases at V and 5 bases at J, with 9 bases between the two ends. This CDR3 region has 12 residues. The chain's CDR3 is CASSAIFETQYF. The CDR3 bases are TGTGCCAGCAGCGCGATATTCGAGACCCAGTACTTC. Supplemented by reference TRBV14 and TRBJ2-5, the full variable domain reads EAGVTQFPSHSVIEKGQTVTLRCDPISGHDNLYWYRRVMGKEIKFLLHFVKESKQDESGMPNNRFLAERTGGTYSTLKVQPAELEDSGVYFCASSAIFETQYFGPGTRLLVL.

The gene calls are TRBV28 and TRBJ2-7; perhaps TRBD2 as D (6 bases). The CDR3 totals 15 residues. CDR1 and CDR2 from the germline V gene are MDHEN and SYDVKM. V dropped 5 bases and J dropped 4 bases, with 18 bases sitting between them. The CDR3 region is CASSPSAGSIYEQYF. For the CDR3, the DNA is TGTGCCAGCAGTCCCTCAGCGGGCTCCATTTACGAGCAGTACTTC.

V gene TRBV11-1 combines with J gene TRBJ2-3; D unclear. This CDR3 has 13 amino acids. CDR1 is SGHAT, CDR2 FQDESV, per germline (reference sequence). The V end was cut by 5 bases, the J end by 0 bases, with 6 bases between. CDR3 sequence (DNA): TGTGCCAGCAGCCCCATCAGCACAGATACGCAGTATTTT. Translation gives CASSPISTDTQYF.

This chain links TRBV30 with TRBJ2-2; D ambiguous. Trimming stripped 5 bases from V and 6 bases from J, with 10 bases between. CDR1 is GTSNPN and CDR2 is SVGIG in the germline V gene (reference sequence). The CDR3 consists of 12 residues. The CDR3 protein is CAWSPRAGELFF. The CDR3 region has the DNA TGTGCCTGGTCCCCCCGGGCCGGGGAGCTGTTTTTT.

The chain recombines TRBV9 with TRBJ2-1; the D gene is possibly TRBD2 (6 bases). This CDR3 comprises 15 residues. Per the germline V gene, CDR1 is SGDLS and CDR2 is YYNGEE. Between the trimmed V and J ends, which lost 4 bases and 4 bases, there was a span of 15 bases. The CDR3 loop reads CASSPGKRGYNEQFF. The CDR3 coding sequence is TGTGCCAGCAGCCCAGGGAAACGGGGGTACAATGAGCAGTTCTTC.

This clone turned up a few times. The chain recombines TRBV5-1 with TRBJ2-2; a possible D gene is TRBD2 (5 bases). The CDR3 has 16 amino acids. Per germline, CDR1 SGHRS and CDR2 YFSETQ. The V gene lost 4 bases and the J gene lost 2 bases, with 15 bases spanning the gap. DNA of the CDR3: TGCGCCAGCAGCCCGGTCGTCCGGGAAAACACCGGGGAGCTGTTTTTT. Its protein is CASSPVVRENTGELFF.

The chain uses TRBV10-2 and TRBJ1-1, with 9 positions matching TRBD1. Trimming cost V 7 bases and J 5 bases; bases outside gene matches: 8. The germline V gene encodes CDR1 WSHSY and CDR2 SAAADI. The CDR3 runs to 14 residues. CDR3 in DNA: TGCGCCAGCATACAGGGGGCGGGAAGTACTGAAGCTTTCTTT. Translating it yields CASIQGAGSTEAFF.

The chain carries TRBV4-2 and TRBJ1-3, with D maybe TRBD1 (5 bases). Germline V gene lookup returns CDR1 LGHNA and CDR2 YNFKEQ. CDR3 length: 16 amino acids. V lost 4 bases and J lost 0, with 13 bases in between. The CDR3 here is CASSPNLGASGNTIYF. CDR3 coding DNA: TGTGCCAGCAGCCCCAATTTAGGGGCCTCTGGAAACACCATATATTTT.

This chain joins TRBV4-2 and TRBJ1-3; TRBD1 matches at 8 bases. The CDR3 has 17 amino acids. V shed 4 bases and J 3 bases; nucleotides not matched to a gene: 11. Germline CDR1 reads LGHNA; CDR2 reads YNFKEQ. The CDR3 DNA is TGTGCCAGCAGCCCAAGATTGGCGGGACAGGTTGGAAACACCATATATTTT. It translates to CASSPRLAGQVGNTIYF.

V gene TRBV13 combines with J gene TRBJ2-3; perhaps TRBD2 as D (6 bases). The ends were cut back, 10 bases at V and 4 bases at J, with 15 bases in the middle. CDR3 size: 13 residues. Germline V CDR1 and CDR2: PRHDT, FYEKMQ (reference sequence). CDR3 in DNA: TGTGCCACAAGGGACTTTCCTTCAGATACGCAGTATTTT. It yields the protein CATRDFPSDTQYF.

The CDR3 nucleotides read TGTGCCAGCTCACCGGACAGGAGCACGAGGGCCGTTGAAGCTTTCTTT. Its protein product is CASSPDRSTRAVEAFF. This rearrangement joins TRBV18 to TRBJ1-1; 7 bases match TRBD1. The CDR3 sequence is 16 residues long. Germline CDR1 reads KGHSH; CDR2 reads LQKENI. With 3 bases clipped from V and 7 bases from J, the junction kept 14 bases outside the gene matches. Full variable domain (rest looked up from reference TRBV18 and TRBJ1-1): NAGVMQNPRHLVRRRGQEARLRCSPMKGHSHVYWYRQLPEEGLKFMVYLQKENIIDESGMPKERFSAEFPKEGPSILRIQQVVRGDSAAYFCASSPDRSTRAVEAFFGQGTRLTVV.

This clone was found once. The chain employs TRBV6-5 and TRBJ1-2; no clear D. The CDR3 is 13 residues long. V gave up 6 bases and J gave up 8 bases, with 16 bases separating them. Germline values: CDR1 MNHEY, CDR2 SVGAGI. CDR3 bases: TGTGCCAGCAGCCCTGATTGGTCGGGAGGCTACACCTTC. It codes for CASSPDWSGGYTF.

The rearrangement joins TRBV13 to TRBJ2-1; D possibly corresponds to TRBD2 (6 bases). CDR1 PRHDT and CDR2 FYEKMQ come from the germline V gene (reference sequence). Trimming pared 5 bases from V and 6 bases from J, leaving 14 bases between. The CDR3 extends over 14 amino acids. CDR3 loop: CASSPRGTGNEQFF. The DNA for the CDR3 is TGTGCCAGCAGCCCACGAGGGACTGGCAATGAGCAGTTCTTC. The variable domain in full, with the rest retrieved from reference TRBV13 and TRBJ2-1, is AAGVIQSPRHLIKEKRETATLKCYPIPRHDTVYWYQQGPGQDPQFLISFYEKMQSDKGSIPDRFSAQQFSDYHSELNMSSLELGDSALYFCASSPRGTGNEQFFGPGTRLTVL.

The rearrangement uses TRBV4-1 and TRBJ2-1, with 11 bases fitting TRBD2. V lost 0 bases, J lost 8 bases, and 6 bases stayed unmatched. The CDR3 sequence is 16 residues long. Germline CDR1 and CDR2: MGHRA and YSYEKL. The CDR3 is CASSQDGGLAGYEQFF. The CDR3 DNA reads TGCGCCAGCAGCCAAGACGGAGGACTAGCGGGCTATGAGCAGTTCTTC.

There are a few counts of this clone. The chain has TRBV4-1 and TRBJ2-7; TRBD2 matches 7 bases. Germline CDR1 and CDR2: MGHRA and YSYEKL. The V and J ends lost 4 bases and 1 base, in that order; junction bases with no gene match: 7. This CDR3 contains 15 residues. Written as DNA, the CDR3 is TGCGCCAGCAGCCCCGGGACTACCCGTTCCTACGAGCAGTACTTC. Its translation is CASSPGTTRSYEQYF.

The CDR3 spells CSVVGGGPTGELFF. Here the CDR3 DNA reads TGCAGCGTTGTAGGGGGAGGGCCGACCGGGGAGCTGTTTTTT. The J gene is TRBJ2-2, the V gene TRBV29-1; maybe TRBD2 (7 bases). The germline V gene has CDR1 SQVTM and CDR2 ANQGSEA. The CDR3 contains 14 residues. Trimming shortened V by 4 bases and J by 5 bases, and 14 bases separated the two germline ends.

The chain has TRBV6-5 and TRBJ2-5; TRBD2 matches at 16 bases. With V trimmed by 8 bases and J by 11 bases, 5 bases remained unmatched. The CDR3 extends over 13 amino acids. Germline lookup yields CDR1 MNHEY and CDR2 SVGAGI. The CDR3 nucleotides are TGTGCCAGCTCCGGGACTAGCGGGGGGGAGCAGTACTTC. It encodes CASSGTSGGEQYF.

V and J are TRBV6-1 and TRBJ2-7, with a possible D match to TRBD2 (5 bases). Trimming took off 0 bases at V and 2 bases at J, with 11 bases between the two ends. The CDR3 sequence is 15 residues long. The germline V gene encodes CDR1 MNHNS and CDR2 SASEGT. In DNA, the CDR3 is TGTGCCAGCAGTGAAGCGCGAGGGTCCACCTACGAGCAGTACTTC. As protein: CASSEARGSTYEQYF.

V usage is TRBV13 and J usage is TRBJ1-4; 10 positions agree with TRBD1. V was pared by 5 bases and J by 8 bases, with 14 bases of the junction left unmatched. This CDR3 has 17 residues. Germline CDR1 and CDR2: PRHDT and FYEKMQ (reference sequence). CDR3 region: CASSERGDRGPGEKLFF. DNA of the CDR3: TGTGCCAGCAGCGAGCGCGGAGACAGGGGGCCTGGAGAAAAACTGTTTTTT.

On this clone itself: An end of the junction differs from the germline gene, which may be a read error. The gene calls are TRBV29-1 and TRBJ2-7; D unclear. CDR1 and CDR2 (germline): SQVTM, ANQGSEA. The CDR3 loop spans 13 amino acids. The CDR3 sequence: CSVDGLTSREQCF. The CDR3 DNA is TGCAGCGTTGACGGGTTAACCTCGCGCGAGCAGTGCTTC.

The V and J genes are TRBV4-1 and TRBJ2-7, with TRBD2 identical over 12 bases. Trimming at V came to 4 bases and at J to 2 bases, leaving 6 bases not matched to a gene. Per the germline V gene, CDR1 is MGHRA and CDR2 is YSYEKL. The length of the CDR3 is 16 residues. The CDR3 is CASSRGLAGIAYEQYF. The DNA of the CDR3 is TGCGCCAGCAGCCGAGGACTAGCGGGAATCGCCTACGAGCAGTACTTC.

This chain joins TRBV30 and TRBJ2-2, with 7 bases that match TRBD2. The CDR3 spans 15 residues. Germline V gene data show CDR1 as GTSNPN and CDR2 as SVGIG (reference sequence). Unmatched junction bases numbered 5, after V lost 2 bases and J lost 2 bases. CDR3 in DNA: TGTGCCTGGAGTAAGCTAGCGGAAAACACCGGGGAGCTGTTTTTT. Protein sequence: CAWSKLAENTGELFF.